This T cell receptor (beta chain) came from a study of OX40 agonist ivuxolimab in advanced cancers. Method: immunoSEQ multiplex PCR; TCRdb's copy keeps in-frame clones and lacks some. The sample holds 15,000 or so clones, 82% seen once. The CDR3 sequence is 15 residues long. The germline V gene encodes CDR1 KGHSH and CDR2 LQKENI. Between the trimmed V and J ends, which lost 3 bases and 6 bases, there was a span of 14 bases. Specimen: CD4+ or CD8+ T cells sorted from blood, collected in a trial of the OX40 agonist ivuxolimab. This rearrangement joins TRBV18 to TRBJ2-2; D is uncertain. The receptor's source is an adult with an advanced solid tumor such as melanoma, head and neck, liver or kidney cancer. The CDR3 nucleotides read TGTGCCAGCTCACCTAAAAGGTTTTCCGCCGGGGAGCTGTTTTTT. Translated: CASSPKRFSAGELFF.